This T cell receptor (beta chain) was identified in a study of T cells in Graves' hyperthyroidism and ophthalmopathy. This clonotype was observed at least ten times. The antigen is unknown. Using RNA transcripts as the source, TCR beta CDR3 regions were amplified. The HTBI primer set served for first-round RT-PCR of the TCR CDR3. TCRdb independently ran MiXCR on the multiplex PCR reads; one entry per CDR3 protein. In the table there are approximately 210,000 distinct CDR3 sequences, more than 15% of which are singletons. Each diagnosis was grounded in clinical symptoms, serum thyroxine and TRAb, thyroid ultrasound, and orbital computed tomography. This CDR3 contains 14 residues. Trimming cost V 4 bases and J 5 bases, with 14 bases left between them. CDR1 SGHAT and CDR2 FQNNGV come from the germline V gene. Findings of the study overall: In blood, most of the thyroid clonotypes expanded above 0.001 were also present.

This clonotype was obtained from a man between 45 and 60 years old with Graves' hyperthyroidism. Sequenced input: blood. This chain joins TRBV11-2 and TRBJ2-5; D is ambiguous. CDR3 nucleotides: TGTGCCAGCAGCTCACCCCCGCGACGGGAGACCCAGTACTTC. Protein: CASSSPPRRETQYF.